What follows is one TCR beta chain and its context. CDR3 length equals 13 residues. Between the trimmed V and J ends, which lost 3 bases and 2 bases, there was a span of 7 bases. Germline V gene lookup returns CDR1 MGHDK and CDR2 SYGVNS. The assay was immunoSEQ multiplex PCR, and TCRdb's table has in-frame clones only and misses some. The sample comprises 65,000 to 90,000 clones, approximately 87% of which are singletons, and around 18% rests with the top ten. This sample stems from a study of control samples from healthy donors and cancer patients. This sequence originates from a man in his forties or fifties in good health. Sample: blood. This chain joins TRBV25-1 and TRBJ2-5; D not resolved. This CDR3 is CASSDGVQETQYF. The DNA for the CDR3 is TGTGCCAGCAGTGACGGAGTTCAAGAGACCCAGTACTTC. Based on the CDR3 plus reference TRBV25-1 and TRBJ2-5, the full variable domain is EADIYQTPRYLVIGTGKKITLECSQTMGHDKMYWYQQDPGMELHLIHYSYGVNSTEKGDLSSESTVSRIRTEHFPLTLESARPSHTSQYLCASSDGVQETQYFGPGTRLLVL.